This T cell receptor beta chain came from a study of shared clonotypes between healthy human individuals. This clone has a single count. The sample has other DNA sequences that encode this CDR3 too. The germline V gene has CDR1 GTSNPN and CDR2 SVGIG (reference sequence). Trimming removed 0 bases from V and 0 bases from J, with 9 bases in between. The length of the CDR3 is 15 residues. TCRdb's table, derived via immunoSEQ multiplex PCR, lists solely in-frame clones and lacks some. The profile shows 2 million to 3 million clones, under 95% of them singletons. The chain links TRBV30 to TRBJ1-3; D is ambiguous. This receptor was obtained from a man aged 18 to 29 in good health. Some clones in this sample may be carry-over from other donors' samples. Sample: naive CD4+ T cells from PBMCs. Subset in this sample: CD45RA+ positively selected. In nucleotides, the CDR3 is TGTGCCTGGAGTGTAGGCGGAAACTCTGGAAACACCATATATTTT. The encoded protein is CAWSVGGNSGNTIYF.